One and the same sample provided the 30 T cell receptor beta chains below, sequenced in a study of blood T cell repertoires in COVID-19. Assay used: immunoSEQ multiplex PCR; TCRdb lists only in-frame clones, some missing. The data contain 250,000 to 350,000 clones, 75% to 90% of them seen just once; the ten biggest clones take up 2% to 3%. Sequencing was carried out using PBMCs or T cells enriched from blood (not recorded which). These receptors originate from a woman between 50 and 59 years old who had recovered from COVID-19.

The V call is TRBV5-5, the J call TRBJ1-5, with D unclear. CDR1 and CDR2 (germline): SGHKS, YYEKEE (reference sequence). Deletions cut 4 bases from V and 5 bases from J, with 10 bases between. The CDR3 consists of 13 residues. The CDR3 loop is CASSPDTDQPQHF. In DNA, the CDR3 is TGTGCCAGCAGCCCCGACACTGATCAGCCCCAGCATTTT. The full variable domain, with the rest looked up from reference TRBV5-5 and TRBJ1-5, is DAGVTQSPTHLIKTRGQQVTLRCSPISGHKSVSWYQQVLGQGPQFIFQYYEKEERGRGNFPDRFSARQFPNYSSELNVNALLLGDSALYLCASSPDTDQPQHFGDGTRLSIL.

The chain has TRBV29-1 and TRBJ2-1; 13 bases agree with TRBD2. The CDR3 length is 14 residues. Germline assignment: CDR1 SQVTM and CDR2 ANQGSEA. V was pared by 6 bases and J by 6 bases, with 5 bases of the junction left unmatched. The CDR3 coding sequence is TGCAGCGTCGAGGGACTAGCGGGATCCAATGAGCAGTTCTTC. Protein: CSVEGLAGSNEQFF.

The chain is built from TRBV15 and TRBJ1-5; D gene uncertain. This CDR3 spans 16 amino acids. In germline, CDR1 is LNHNV, CDR2 YYDKDF (reference sequence). Trimming left V 4 bases short and J 0 bases short, with 13 bases between. The DNA for the CDR3 is TGTGCCACCAGCACTTACATGGCCCTTAGCAATCAGCCCCAGCATTTT. Translating it yields CATSTYMALSNQPQHF.

This clone was observed a single time. The V gene is TRBV4-2, the J gene TRBJ1-3, with D possibly TRBD1 on 5 matching bases. CDR3 length equals 12 residues. V lost 0 bases and J 12 bases, leaving 9 bases between the germline ends. In germline, CDR1 is LGHNA, CDR2 YNFKEQ. The CDR3 loop reads CASSQEGVGIYF. The CDR3 bases are TGTGCCAGCAGCCAAGAAGGGGTCGGCATATATTTT.

The chain joins TRBV11-1 to TRBJ1-6; possible D gene TRBD1, 5 bases. Germline V gives CDR1 SGHAT, CDR2 FQDESV (reference sequence). The CDR3 runs 14 residues. Trimming shortened V by 0 bases and J by 7 bases, and 7 bases separated the two germline ends. The CDR3 DNA reads TGTGCCAGCAGCTTAGCGCAGGGAAATTCACCCCTCCACTTT. Protein: CASSLAQGNSPLHF.

The chain couples TRBV18 to TRBJ1-1, with D possibly TRBD1 on 6 matching bases. V lost 3 bases and J lost 0, with 11 bases in between. The CDR3 has 15 residues. Germline V gene sequence: CDR1 KGHSH, CDR2 LQKENI. The CDR3 bases are TGTGCCAGCTCACCCCGGGACATTATGAACACTGAAGCTTTCTTT. This gives the protein CASSPRDIMNTEAFF.

The rearrangement uses TRBV3-1 (or the pseudogene TRBV3-2) and TRBJ2-1; D uncertain. Germline assignment: CDR1 LGHDT and CDR2 YNNKEL (reference sequence). V lost 1 base and J 8 bases, leaving 18 bases between the germline ends. The CDR3 length is 16 residues. DNA of the CDR3: TGTGCCAGCAGCCAAGTTATCGCGTTGTTTTCCGATGAGCAGTTCTTC. Amino acid sequence: CASSQVIALFSDEQFF.

The chain is built from TRBV4-2 and TRBJ1-6, with D hard to call. The CDR3 has 16 residues. The germline CDR1 and CDR2 sequences are LGHNA and YNFKEQ. V lost 0 bases and J lost 8, with 14 bases in between. The CDR3, as DNA: TGTGCCAGCAGCCAAGAGGTGGAGGGTAGGCATTCACCCCTCCACTTT. Protein product: CASSQEVEGRHSPLHF.

The V and J genes are TRBV11-2 and TRBJ2-6; perhaps TRBD2 as D (5 bases). The germline gives CDR1 SGHAT, CDR2 FQNNGV. V gave up 7 bases and J gave up 2 bases, with 12 bases separating them. There are 15 residues in the CDR3. The CDR3 nucleotides read TGTGCCAGCAAGGCCGGGGTCGCTGGGGCCAACGTCCTGACTTTC. Protein product: CASKAGVAGANVLTF.

The chain joins TRBV7-2 to TRBJ2-1; 7 positions agree with TRBD2. The length of the CDR3 is 15 residues. The germline gives CDR1 SGHTA, CDR2 FQGNSA. V shed 0 bases and J 3 bases; nucleotides not matched to a gene: 2. The CDR3 bases are TGTGCCAGCAGCTTAGCGGCGGGAGTCTACAATGAGCAGTTCTTC. Protein: CASSLAAGVYNEQFF.

This chain's CDR3 is CAIPTGAETLNTEAFF. As DNA, the CDR3 is TGTGCCATCCCGACAGGGGCCGAAACCTTAAACACTGAAGCTTTCTTT. V gene TRBV7-9 combines with J gene TRBJ1-1; 8 nucleotides align to TRBD1. CDR3 size: 16 residues. V was pared by 10 bases and J by 2 bases, with 15 bases of the junction left unmatched. Germline lookup yields CDR1 SEHNR and CDR2 FQNEAQ (reference sequence).

This chain uses TRBV4-2 with TRBJ1-2; TRBD1 matches at 9 bases. Unmatched junction bases numbered 3, after V lost 0 bases and J lost 4 bases. The germline gives CDR1 LGHNA, CDR2 YNFKEQ. This CDR3 has 15 amino acids. The CDR3 nucleotides read TGTGCCAGCAGCCAAGAACTGACAGGGGGCTATGGCTACACCTTC. It encodes CASSQELTGGYGYTF.

This clone was recorded once. The rearrangement joins TRBV27 to TRBJ1-4; 8 bases align to TRBD1. The germline CDR1 and CDR2 sequences are MNHEY and SMNVEV (reference sequence). Unmatched junction bases numbered 5, after V lost 10 bases and J lost 4 bases. The CDR3 totals 13 residues. The CDR3 nucleotides are TGTGCCACCTTGGACAGGGTTAATGAAAAACTGTTTTTT. This sequence encodes CATLDRVNEKLFF.

This clone was seen only once. The CDR3 loop reads CSVVSQGHEKLFF. The CDR3 nucleotides read TGCAGCGTTGTGAGTCAGGGCCACGAAAAACTGTTTTTT. The chain has TRBV29-1 and TRBJ1-4, with D possibly TRBD1 on 5 matching bases. This CDR3 comprises 13 residues. Germline loops: CDR1 SQVTM, CDR2 ANQGSEA. V gave up 4 bases and J gave up 8 bases, with 14 bases separating them.

V is TRBV9 and J is TRBJ1-2, with a possible D match to TRBD1 (5 bases). Germline V gene data show CDR1 as SGDLS and CDR2 as YYNGEE. Trimming took 0 bases from V and 4 from J, leaving 10 bases between them. This CDR3 has 14 amino acids. The CDR3 spells CASSVDRSVYGYTF. The DNA of the CDR3 is TGTGCCAGCAGCGTAGACAGGTCGGTCTATGGCTACACCTTC.

The gene calls are TRBV7-2 and TRBJ1-4; 10 nucleotides match TRBD1. The CDR3 runs to 14 residues. Trimming at V came to 7 bases and at J to 7 bases, leaving 6 bases not matched to a gene. The germline CDR1 and CDR2 sequences are SGHTA and FQGNSA. Here the CDR3 reads CASTPDRGSEKLFF. The CDR3, as DNA: TGTGCCAGCACCCCGGACAGGGGGAGTGAAAAACTGTTTTTT.

The J gene is TRBJ2-1, the V gene TRBV5-1; TRBD1 matches at 10 bases. Germline values: CDR1 SGHRS, CDR2 YFSETQ. The CDR3 contains 14 residues. The V and J ends lost 2 bases and 5 bases, in that order; junction bases with no gene match: 1. The CDR3 here is CASSFGTGDNEQFF. The CDR3 bases are TGCGCCAGCAGCTTCGGGACAGGGGACAATGAGCAGTTCTTC.

Regarding this clone: Other DNA sequences in this sample translate to the same CDR3. The chain couples TRBV27 to TRBJ1-5; D is perhaps TRBD1 (5 bases). The CDR3 is made up of 15 amino acids. Germline V lookup: CDR1 MNHEY, CDR2 SMNVEV (reference sequence). V lost 8 bases and J lost 0, with 14 bases in between. The CDR3 region is CASRDGQFSNQPQHF. In DNA, the CDR3 is TGTGCCAGCCGCGACGGACAATTTAGCAATCAGCCCCAGCATTTT.

This clone has a single count. This chain links TRBV6-1 with TRBJ2-7; 9 positions match TRBD1. The CDR3 extends over 15 amino acids. The germline CDR1 and CDR2 sequences are MNHNS and SASEGT. V was clipped by 2 bases and J by 4 bases; unmatched bases: 6. The DNA of the CDR3 is TGTGCCAGCAGTGAAAGGGGGACAGGGTCGTACGAGCAGTACTTC. Encoded protein: CASSERGTGSYEQYF.

V is TRBV2 and J is TRBJ1-3; D call uncertain. Germline values: CDR1 SNHLY, CDR2 FYNNEI. This CDR3 is built from 14 residues. V was cut by 5 bases and J by 2 bases, with 10 bases left in between. CDR3 DNA sequence: TGTGCCAGCAGTCTAATCGGGGCTGGAAACACCATATATTTT. Its protein product is CASSLIGAGNTIYF.

This chain links TRBV6-1 with TRBJ1-4; 8 nucleotides agree with TRBD1. This CDR3 comprises 14 residues. CDR1 MNHNS and CDR2 SASEGT come from the germline V gene. The J segment lost 4 bases and the V segment lost 3 bases, leaving 1 base of the junction unmatched. CDR3 protein: CASSDGQGNEKLFF. The CDR3 coding sequence is TGTGCCAGCAGTGACGGACAGGGTAATGAAAAACTGTTTTTT.

J is TRBJ1-1 and V is TRBV19; 9 bases map to TRBD1. The CDR3 loop spans 14 amino acids. V was pared by 5 bases and J by 2 bases, with 3 bases of the junction left unmatched. The germline V gene has CDR1 LNHDA and CDR2 SQIVND (reference sequence). DNA of the CDR3: TGTGCCAGTAGTTGGGACAGGGTAAACACTGAAGCTTTCTTT. Protein product: CASSWDRVNTEAFF.

The CDR3 DNA is TGTGCCAGCAGTTACCGACTAGCGGGAGTTTACAATGAGCAGTTCTTC. Amino acids: CASSYRLAGVYNEQFF. V usage is TRBV6-6 and J usage is TRBJ2-1, with 12 bases aligning to TRBD2. V lost 2 bases to trimming and J lost 4 bases; unmatched junction nucleotides: 3. Germline V lookup: CDR1 MNHNY, CDR2 SVGAGI (reference sequence). The CDR3 runs to 16 residues.

This clone was found once. V is TRBV3-1 (or the pseudogene TRBV3-2) and J is TRBJ2-7, with TRBD1 identical over 7 bases. The ends lost 4 bases at V and 4 bases at J; junction bases unmatched: 7. CDR1 is LGHDT, CDR2 YNNKEL, per germline (reference sequence). The CDR3 is 14 amino acids. The CDR3 bases are TGTGCCAGCAGCCCCTACAGGGGATCATACGAGCAGTACTTC. Protein sequence: CASSPYRGSYEQYF.

The chain links TRBV11-2 to TRBJ1-2; no clear D. The CDR3 contains 16 residues. Trimming removed 1 base from V and 4 bases from J, with 16 bases in between. Germline CDR1 is SGHAT and CDR2 is FQNNGV. The CDR3 coding sequence is TGTGCCAGCAGCTTAGGGTTTAACAGCTTCGGCTATGGCTACACCTTC. This translates into CASSLGFNSFGYGYTF. Full variable domain (outside the CDR3, taken from reference TRBV11-2 and TRBJ1-2): EAGVAQSPRYKIIEKRQSVAFWCNPISGHATLYWYQQILGQGPKLLIQFQNNGVVDDSQLPKDRFSAERLKGVDSTLKIQPAKLEDSAVYLCASSLGFNSFGYGYTFGSGTRLTVV.

The rearrangement joins TRBV29-1 to TRBJ2-2; TRBD2 matches at 8 bases. J was trimmed by 1 base and V by 2 bases; bases with no gene match: 6. The CDR3 has 16 residues. In germline, CDR1 is SQVTM, CDR2 ANQGSEA. The DNA of the CDR3 is TGCAGCGTTGAAAGGGTAACTAGCGGGAACACCGGGGAGCTGTTTTTT. It encodes CSVERVTSGNTGELFF.

V and J are TRBV3-1 (or the pseudogene TRBV3-2) and TRBJ2-3; a possible D gene is TRBD2 (6 bases). The V end lost 7 bases, the J end lost 4 bases, and 30 bases lay between the germline ends. This CDR3 has 19 amino acids. Germline lookup yields CDR1 LGHDT and CDR2 YNNKEL (reference sequence). This CDR3 reads CASNGGWEVGSLGADTQYF. In DNA form, the CDR3 reads TGTGCCAGCAACGGCGGCTGGGAGGTGGGGAGTTTAGGCGCAGATACGCAGTATTTT.

In its sample, this clone was seen a few times. The genes are TRBV27 and TRBJ2-7; 9 bases match TRBD2. V was pared by 5 bases and J by 7 bases, with 12 bases of the junction left unmatched. The CDR3 contains 15 residues. Germline CDR1 and CDR2: MNHEY and SMNVEV (reference sequence). CDR3 loop: CASSPRTSALLEQYF. The DNA of the CDR3 is TGTGCCAGCAGTCCCAGGACTAGCGCCCTCTTAGAGCAGTACTTC.

V and J are TRBV4-3 and TRBJ1-2; unclear D gene. The CDR3 is made up of 15 amino acids. CDR1 is LGHNA, CDR2 YSLEER, per germline. Trimming shortened V by 5 bases and J by 6 bases, and 19 bases separated the two germline ends. CDR3 loop: CASSKRDWGGDGYTF. In DNA form, the CDR3 reads TGCGCCAGCAGCAAGAGGGATTGGGGTGGCGATGGCTACACCTTC.

The chain has TRBV2 and TRBJ2-1; 11 nucleotides agree with TRBD2. Looked up from germline, CDR1 is SNHLY and CDR2 is FYNNEI. The CDR3 is made up of 14 amino acids. With 4 bases clipped from V and 9 bases from J, the junction kept 5 bases outside the gene matches. DNA for the CDR3: TGTGCCAGCAGTGTTAGCGGGAGGGCCCTTGAGCAGTTCTTC. It yields the protein CASSVSGRALEQFF. Combining the CDR3 with reference TRBV2 and TRBJ2-1 gives the whole variable domain EPEVTQTPSHQVTQMGQEVILRCVPISNHLYFYWYRQILGQKVEFLVSFYNNEISEKSEIFDDQFSVERPDGSNFTLKIRSTKLEDSAMYFCASSVSGRALEQFFGPGTRLTVL.